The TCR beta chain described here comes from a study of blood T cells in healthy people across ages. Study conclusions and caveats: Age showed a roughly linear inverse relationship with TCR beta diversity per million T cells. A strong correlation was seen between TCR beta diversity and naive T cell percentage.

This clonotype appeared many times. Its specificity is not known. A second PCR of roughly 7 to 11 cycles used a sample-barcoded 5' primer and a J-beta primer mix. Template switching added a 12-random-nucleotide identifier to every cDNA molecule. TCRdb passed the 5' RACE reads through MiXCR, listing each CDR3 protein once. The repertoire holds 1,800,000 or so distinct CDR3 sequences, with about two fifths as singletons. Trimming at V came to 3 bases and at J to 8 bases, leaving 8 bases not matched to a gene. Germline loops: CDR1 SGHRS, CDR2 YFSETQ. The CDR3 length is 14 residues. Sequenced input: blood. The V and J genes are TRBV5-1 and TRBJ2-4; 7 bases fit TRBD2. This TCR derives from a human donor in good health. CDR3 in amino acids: CASSYGRLADIQYF. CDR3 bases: TGCGCCAGCAGCTACGGTCGACTAGCAGACATTCAGTACTTC.